This T cell receptor beta chain is from a study of beta chain features in type 1 diabetes. Points from the study as a whole: TCRB CDR3 length was moderately but significantly reduced in all four CD4+ subsets of Type 1 diabetes patients.

Expressed TCRB transcripts got sequenced, as all isolated RNA was reverse transcribed. Assay: immunoSEQ multiplex PCR; the TCRdb copy retains only in-frame clones and omits some. The sample yields around 650,000 clones, around 12% seen once. As regards this clone: Its antigen is not identified.

Looked up from germline, CDR1 is GTSNPN and CDR2 is SVGIG (reference sequence). This CDR3 spans 13 amino acids. Trimming left V 3 bases short and J 7 bases short, with 13 bases between. The sequence came from a man aged 25 to 40 with type 1 diabetes. This sequence joins TRBV30 and TRBJ2-4; unclear D gene. Source material: naive CD4+ T cells from blood. The CDR3 DNA is TGTGCCTGGAGGGTTTCCCCTGGCAACATTCAGTACTTC. It codes for CAWRVSPGNIQYF.